Listed below are T cell receptor beta chains from one sample, sequenced in a study of cytomegalovirus exposure and HLA in healthy donors. Only in-frame clones appear in the TCRdb table, and some are missing; sequencing was by immunoSEQ multiplex PCR. The sample has some 190,000 clones; about four fifths are singletons. Sequenced sample: PBMCs. These receptors were obtained from a woman between 40 and 50 years old in good health and CMV-seronegative. The CDR3 runs from the conserved cysteine through the conserved F or W. The D gene is left open where the match is weak. Where a row states a size, it is once, few, many or the class of an expanded clone; other rows omit it.

D gene: .
CDR3 length: 16
J gene: TRBJ2-3
clone size: .
V gene: TRBV7-9
CDR3 DNA: TGTGCCAGCAGCGCGTCCGGGACAACTAGCACAGATACGCAGTATTTT
CDR3 protein: CASSASGTTSTDTQYF

D gene: TRBD2
CDR3 length: 15
J gene: TRBJ2-5
clone size: .
V gene: TRBV5-4
CDR3 DNA: TGTGCCAGCAGCTTAAGACTAGCGGGATATGAGACCCAGTACTTC
CDR3 protein: CASSLRLAGYETQYF

D gene: TRBD1
CDR3 length: 16
J gene: TRBJ2-1
clone size: .
V gene: TRBV14
CDR3 DNA: TGTGCCAGCAGACGGACAGGGGGCCCCTCCTACAATGAGCAGTTCTTC
CDR3 protein: CASRRTGGPSYNEQFF

D gene: .
CDR3 length: 14
J gene: TRBJ1-5
clone size: .
V gene: TRBV2
CDR3 DNA: TGTGCCAGCAGTGAATCTAACAGGAATCAGCCCCAGCATTTT
CDR3 protein: CASSESNRNQPQHF

D gene: .
CDR3 length: 14
J gene: TRBJ2-2
clone size: .
V gene: TRBV7-2
CDR3 DNA: TGTGCCAGCAGACCTGGACTGAACACCGGGGAGCTGTTTTTT
CDR3 protein: CASRPGLNTGELFF

D gene: TRBD2
CDR3 length: 17
J gene: TRBJ2-1
clone size: .
V gene: TRBV4-1
CDR3 DNA: TGCGCCAGCAGCCAAGGTCTAGCGGGAGATTTTCTAAATGAGCAGTTCTTC
CDR3 protein: CASSQGLAGDFLNEQFF

D gene: .
CDR3 length: 16
J gene: TRBJ1-1
clone size: .
V gene: TRBV7-3
CDR3 DNA: TGTGCCAGCAGCCGTTCGTTCAGGGACGCGGGGACTGAAGCTTTCTTT
CDR3 protein: CASSRSFRDAGTEAFF

D gene: .
CDR3 length: 18
J gene: TRBJ1-5
clone size: .
V gene: TRBV4-2
CDR3 DNA: TGTGCCAGCAGCCAAGATAGGGGCCCTCAGACGGGCAATCAGCCCCAGCATTTT
CDR3 protein: CASSQDRGPQTGNQPQHF

D gene: .
CDR3 length: 16
J gene: TRBJ2-5
clone size: few
V gene: TRBV5-1
CDR3 DNA: TGCGCCAGCAGCTTGGAGGGAGGAGGGCGAACAGAGACCCAGTACTTC
CDR3 protein: CASSLEGGGRTETQYF

D gene: .
CDR3 length: 15
J gene: TRBJ1-6
clone size: few
V gene: TRBV30
CDR3 DNA: TGTGCCTGGAGTGTATTCCGCGGGGGGGATTCACCCCTCCACTTT
CDR3 protein: CAWSVFRGGDSPLHF